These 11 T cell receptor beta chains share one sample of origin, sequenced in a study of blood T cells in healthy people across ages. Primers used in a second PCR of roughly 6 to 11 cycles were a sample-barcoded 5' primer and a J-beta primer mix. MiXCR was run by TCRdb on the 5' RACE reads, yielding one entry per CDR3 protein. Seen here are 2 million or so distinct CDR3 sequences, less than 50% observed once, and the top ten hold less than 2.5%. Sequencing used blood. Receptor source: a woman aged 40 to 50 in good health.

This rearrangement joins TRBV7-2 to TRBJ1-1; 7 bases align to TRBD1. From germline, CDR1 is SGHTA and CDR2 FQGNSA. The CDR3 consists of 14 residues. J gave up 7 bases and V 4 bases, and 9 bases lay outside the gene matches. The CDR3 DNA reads TGTGCCAGCAGCTATGGGCGGGGGGACAGTGAAGCTTTCTTT. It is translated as CASSYGRGDSEAFF.

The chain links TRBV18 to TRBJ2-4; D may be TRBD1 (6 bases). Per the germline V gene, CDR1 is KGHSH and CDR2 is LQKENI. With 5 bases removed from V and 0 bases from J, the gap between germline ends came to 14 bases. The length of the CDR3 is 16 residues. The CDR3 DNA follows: TGTGCCAGCTCAACGGACAGATCACTAGCCAAAAACATTCAGTACTTC. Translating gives CASSTDRSLAKNIQYF.

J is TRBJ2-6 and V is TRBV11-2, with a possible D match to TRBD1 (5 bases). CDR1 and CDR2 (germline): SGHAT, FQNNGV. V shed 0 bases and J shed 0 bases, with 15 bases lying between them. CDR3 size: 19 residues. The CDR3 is CASSLDQTVRTSGANVLTF. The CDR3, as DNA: TGTGCCAGCAGCTTAGATCAGACAGTACGAACCTCTGGGGCCAACGTCCTGACTTTC. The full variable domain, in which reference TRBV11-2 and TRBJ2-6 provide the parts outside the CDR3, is EAGVAQSPRYKIIEKRQSVAFWCNPISGHATLYWYQQILGQGPKLLIQFQNNGVVDDSQLPKDRFSAERLKGVDSTLKIQPAKLEDSAVYLCASSLDQTVRTSGANVLTFGAGSRLTVL.

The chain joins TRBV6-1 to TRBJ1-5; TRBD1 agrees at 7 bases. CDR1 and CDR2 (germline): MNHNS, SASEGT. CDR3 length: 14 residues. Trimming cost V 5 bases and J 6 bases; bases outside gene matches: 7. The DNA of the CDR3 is TGTGCCAGCAGTCCGGCAGGGGGAGGTCAGCCCCAGCATTTT. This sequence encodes CASSPAGGGQPQHF.

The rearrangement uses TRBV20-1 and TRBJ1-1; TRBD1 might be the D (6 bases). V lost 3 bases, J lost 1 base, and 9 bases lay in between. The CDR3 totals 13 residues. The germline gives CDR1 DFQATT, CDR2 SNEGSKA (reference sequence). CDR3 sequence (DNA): TGCAGTGCTAGGACAGGATGGAACACTGAAGCTTTCTTT. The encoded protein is CSARTGWNTEAFF.

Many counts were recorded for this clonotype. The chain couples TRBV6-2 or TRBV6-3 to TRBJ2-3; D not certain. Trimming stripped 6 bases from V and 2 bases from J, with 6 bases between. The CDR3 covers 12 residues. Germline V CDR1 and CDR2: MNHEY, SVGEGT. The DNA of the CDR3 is TGTGCCAGCAGCTCCGCCACAGATACGCAGTATTTT. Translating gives CASSSATDTQYF.

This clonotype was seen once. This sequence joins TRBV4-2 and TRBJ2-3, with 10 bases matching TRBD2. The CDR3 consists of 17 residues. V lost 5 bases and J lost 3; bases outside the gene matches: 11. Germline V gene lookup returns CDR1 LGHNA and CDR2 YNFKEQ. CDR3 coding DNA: TGTGCCAGCAGCTTTGATGAGCGGGGGGGAGGAACAGATACGCAGTATTTT. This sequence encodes CASSFDERGGGTDTQYF.

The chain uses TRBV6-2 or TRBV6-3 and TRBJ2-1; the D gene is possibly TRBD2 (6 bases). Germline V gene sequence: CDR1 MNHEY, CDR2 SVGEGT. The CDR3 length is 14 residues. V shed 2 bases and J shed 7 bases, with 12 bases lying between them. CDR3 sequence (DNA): TGTGCCAGCAGTTACCAGGGAGGAATAAATGAGCAGTTCTTC. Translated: CASSYQGGINEQFF.

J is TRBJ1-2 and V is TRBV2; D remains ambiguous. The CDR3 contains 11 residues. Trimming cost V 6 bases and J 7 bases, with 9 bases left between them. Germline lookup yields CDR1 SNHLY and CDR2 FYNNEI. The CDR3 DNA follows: TGTGCCAGCAGGGACCTGAGTGGCTACACCTTC. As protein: CASRDLSGYTF.

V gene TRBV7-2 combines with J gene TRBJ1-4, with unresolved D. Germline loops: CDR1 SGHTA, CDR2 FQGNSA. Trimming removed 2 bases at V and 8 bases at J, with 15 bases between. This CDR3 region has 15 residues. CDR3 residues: CASSLRPSLGEKLFF. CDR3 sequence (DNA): TGTGCCAGCAGCTTACGTCCAAGTTTAGGGGAAAAACTGTTTTTT.

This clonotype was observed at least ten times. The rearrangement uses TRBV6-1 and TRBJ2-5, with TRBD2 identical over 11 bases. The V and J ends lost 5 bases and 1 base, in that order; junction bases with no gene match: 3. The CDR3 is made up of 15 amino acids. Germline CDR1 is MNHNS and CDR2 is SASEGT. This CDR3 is CASSPSGGPQETQYF. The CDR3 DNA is TGTGCCAGCAGTCCTAGCGGGGGGCCCCAAGAGACCCAGTACTTC.